This is a list of T cell receptor beta chains from one sample in a study of T cell responses to AZD1222 COVID-19 vaccine. Assay: immunoSEQ multiplex PCR; the TCRdb copy retains only in-frame clones and omits some. This table holds 90,000 to 120,000 clones, 87% found once. Sample: peripheral blood, taken on day 0 of AZD1222 vaccination. The receptors shown here come from an adult in good health. Both conserved end residues are part of each CDR3. A D gene is named only where the DNA matches it firmly. Where a row states a size, it is once, few, many or the class of an expanded clone; other rows omit it.

J,D,size,V,CDR3,DNA
TRBJ1-1,TRBD1,-,TRBV6-5,CASEGATEAFF,TGTGCCAGCGAGGGGGCTACTGAAGCTTTCTTT
TRBJ1-2,-,-,TRBV12-3/TRBV12-4,CASSLAGVGYTF,TGTGCCAGCAGTTTGGCGGGGGTCGGCTACACCTTC
TRBJ1-2,TRBD1,-,TRBV4-3,CASSNRGLNGYTF,TGCGCCAGCAGCAACAGGGGTTTGAATGGCTACACCTTC
TRBJ2-2,-,-,TRBV11-3,CASSSWAGRATGELFF,TGTGCCAGCAGCTCATGGGCTGGCAGGGCCACCGGGGAGCTGTTTTTT
TRBJ2-3,-,-,TRBV24-1,CATSDTGLADTQYF,TGTGCCACCAGTGACACGGGTCTCGCGGATACGCAGTATTTT
TRBJ2-1,-,-,TRBV7-9,CASSSRDSEQFF,TGTGCCAGCAGTAGTCGAGATTCTGAGCAGTTCTTC
TRBJ1-1,-,-,TRBV30,CAPSGWGATEAFF,TGTGCCCCCTCGGGGTGGGGAGCCACTGAAGCTTTCTTT
TRBJ1-5,TRBD1,-,TRBV6-5,CASRGTGVGNQPQHF,TGTGCCAGCAGGGGGACAGGGGTTGGCAATCAGCCCCAGCATTTT
TRBJ1-3,TRBD1,once,TRBV11-2,CASSWRQQGAENTIYF,TGTGCCAGCAGCTGGAGGCAGCAGGGGGCGGAAAACACCATATATTTT
TRBJ1-6,-,-,TRBV9,CASSVEGPPLHF,TGTGCCAGCAGCGTAGAGGGTCCCCCCCTCCACTTT
TRBJ2-4,TRBD2,-,TRBV6-2/TRBV6-3,CASSYSGWGGNIQYF,TGTGCCAGCAGTTACTCAGGATGGGGGGGAAACATTCAGTACTTC
TRBJ2-7,-,-,TRBV7-3,CASSLGHQVPYEQYF,TGTGCCAGCAGCTTAGGGCACCAGGTACCCTACGAGCAGTACTTC
TRBJ2-6,-,-,TRBV29-1,CSVALHGANVLTF,TGCAGCGTTGCCCTTCACGGGGCCAACGTCCTGACTTTC
TRBJ1-1,TRBD1,once,TRBV4-3,CASSQDLWTGGPGSTEAFF,TGCGCCAGCAGCCAAGATTTGTGGACAGGGGGCCCAGGAAGCACTGAAGCTTTCTTT
TRBJ2-5,-,once,TRBV6-2/TRBV6-3,CASSYSTVGTQYF,TGTGCCAGCAGTTACTCGACAGTGGGGACCCAGTACTTC
TRBJ2-3,TRBD2,-,TRBV6-1,CASSVAGGRGTDTQYF,TGTGCCAGCAGTGTAGCGGGGGGGCGGGGCACAGATACGCAGTATTTT
TRBJ2-1,-,-,TRBV5-4,CASSLVRGGRYEQFF,TGTGCCAGCAGCTTGGTGAGGGGGGGCCGTTATGAGCAGTTCTTC
TRBJ2-7,-,-,TRBV28,CASSLYPGAGDEQYF,TGTGCCAGCAGTTTATATCCGGGGGCTGGGGACGAGCAGTACTTC
TRBJ1-1,TRBD1,-,TRBV18,CASSLNRGGNTEAFF,TGTGCCAGCTCACTCAACAGGGGTGGGAACACTGAAGCTTTCTTT
TRBJ2-3,-,-,TRBV5-5,CASSPSVSRTDTQYF,TGTGCCAGCAGTCCCTCGGTCTCTCGCACAGATACGCAGTATTTT
TRBJ1-1,TRBD1,-,TRBV6-6,CASSRQGFVTEAFF,TGTGCCAGCAGTAGACAGGGTTTTGTCACTGAAGCTTTCTTT
TRBJ1-2,-,once,TRBV5-6,CASRSQGLRGYTF,TGTGCCAGCAGATCCCAGGGGCTCCGGGGCTACACCTTC
TRBJ1-1,-,-,TRBV21-1,CASSKQGLNTEAFF,TGTGCCAGCAGCAAACAGGGACTGAACACTGAAGCTTTCTTT
TRBJ1-2,TRBD1,-,TRBV7-2,CASSWTRTGSYGYTF,TGTGCCAGCAGCTGGACGAGGACAGGGTCCTATGGCTACACCTTC
TRBJ1-1,-,-,TRBV29-1,CSVEETPNTEAFF,TGCAGCGTTGAAGAGACGCCGAACACTGAAGCTTTCTTT
TRBJ2-7,-,-,TRBV5-5,CASSPTSLEQYF,TGTGCCAGCAGCCCAACTAGCCTCGAGCAGTACTTC
TRBJ1-5,TRBD1,-,TRBV3-1/TRBV3-2,CASSRQGSQPQHF,TGTGCCAGCAGCCGACAGGGTAGTCAGCCCCAGCATTTT
TRBJ1-2,-,-,TRBV5-1,CASSGGTNPGYTF,TGCGCCAGCAGCGGAGGGACCAACCCCGGCTACACCTTC
TRBJ1-5,-,-,TRBV28,CASHRVLGNQPQHF,TGTGCCAGCCACAGGGTCTTGGGCAATCAGCCCCAGCATTTT
TRBJ1-1,-,few,TRBV18,CASSPGRTEAFF,TGTGCCAGCTCACCGGGAAGGACTGAAGCTTTCTTT
TRBJ1-1,-,-,TRBV27,CASQGRVTEAFF,TGTGCCAGTCAGGGGAGGGTAACTGAAGCTTTCTTT
TRBJ2-7,-,once,TRBV12-3/TRBV12-4,CASTQGYVQYF,TGTGCCAGCACACAGGGTTACGTGCAGTACTTC
TRBJ1-1,-,few,TRBV14,CASKYTENTEAFF,TGTGCCAGCAAATATACAGAGAACACTGAAGCTTTCTTT
TRBJ2-3,-,-,TRBV7-9,CASSPGSPARTDTQYF,TGTGCCAGCAGCCCGGGATCCCCGGCGCGGACAGATACGCAGTATTTT
TRBJ2-1,TRBD2,-,TRBV5-6,CASSLDGGGATYEQFF,TGTGCCAGCAGCTTGGACGGCGGGGGGGCGACCTATGAGCAGTTCTTC
TRBJ1-2,-,-,TRBV9,CASSVEPGYGYTF,TGTGCCAGCAGCGTAGAGCCAGGCTATGGCTACACCTTC
TRBJ2-7,-,-,TRBV3-1/TRBV3-2,CASSPETGLTEQYF,TGTGCCAGCAGCCCCGAGACAGGTCTCACTGAGCAGTACTTC
TRBJ1-1,TRBD1,-,TRBV7-9,CASSFRDRVSEAFF,TGTGCCAGCAGCTTCCGGGACAGGGTTTCGGAAGCTTTCTTT
TRBJ2-7,-,-,TRBV5-1,CASSLGRVEPYEQYF,TGCGCCAGCAGCTTGGGTCGAGTCGAACCCTACGAGCAGTACTTC
TRBJ2-7,TRBD2,once,TRBV11-3,CASSSAGAAGSEQYF,TGTGCCAGCAGCTCAGCGGGGGCCGCCGGATCCGAGCAGTACTTC
TRBJ2-1,-,-,TRBV28,CASTGGVRNEQFF,TGTGCCAGCACCGGGGGCGTAAGGAATGAGCAGTTCTTC
TRBJ1-4,-,-,TRBV27,CASSLQGNNEKLFF,TGTGCCAGCAGTTTACAGGGGAATAATGAAAAACTGTTTTTT
TRBJ1-1,-,-,TRBV21-1,CASSRWRGGSCTEAFF,TGTGCCAGCAGCCGATGGAGGGGGGGCTCGTGTACTGAAGCTTTCTTT
TRBJ1-1,-,-,TRBV28,CASIPSGRRVAFF,TGTGCCAGCATTCCCTCGGGTCGACGGGTTGCTTTCTTT
TRBJ2-7,-,-,TRBV29-1,CSVEGASNEQYF,TGCAGCGTTGAAGGGGCTTCCAACGAGCAGTACTTC
TRBJ2-5,TRBD2,-,TRBV6-6,CASSYSRTSGGETQYF,TGTGCCAGCAGTTACTCGAGGACTAGCGGGGGGGAGACCCAGTACTTC
TRBJ1-6,-,-,TRBV7-2,CASSLDVSYNSPLHF,TGTGCCAGCAGCTTAGACGTCTCCTATAATTCACCCCTCCACTTT
TRBJ1-1,-,-,TRBV2,CASLTEMNTEAFF,TGTGCCAGTTTGACAGAGATGAACACTGAAGCTTTCTTT
TRBJ2-3,-,-,TRBV24-1,CATSDPGRSTDTQYF,TGTGCCACCAGTGACCCTGGAAGGAGCACAGATACGCAGTATTTT
TRBJ1-6,TRBD1,once,TRBV5-1,CASSAGTGWDSPLHF,TGCGCCAGCAGCGCCGGGACAGGATGGGATTCACCCCTCCACTTT
TRBJ1-2,TRBD1,-,TRBV18,CASSGQGFGYTF,TGTGCCAGCTCAGGACAGGGATTTGGCTACACCTTC
TRBJ2-1,TRBD2,-,TRBV18,CASSPTSGGHANNEQFF,TGTGCCAGCTCACCAACTAGCGGGGGTCACGCTAACAATGAGCAGTTCTTC